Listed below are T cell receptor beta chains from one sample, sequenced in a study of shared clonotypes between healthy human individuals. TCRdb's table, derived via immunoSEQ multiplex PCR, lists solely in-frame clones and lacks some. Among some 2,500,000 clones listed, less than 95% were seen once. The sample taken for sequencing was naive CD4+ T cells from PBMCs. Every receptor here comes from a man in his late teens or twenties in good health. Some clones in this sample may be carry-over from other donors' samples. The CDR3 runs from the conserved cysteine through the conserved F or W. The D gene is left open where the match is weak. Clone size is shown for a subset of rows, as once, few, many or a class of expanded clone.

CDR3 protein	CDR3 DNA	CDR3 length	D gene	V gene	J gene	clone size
CASSVVLEGYGYGYTF	TGTGCCAGCAGCGTAGTTCTTGAGGGGTATGGCTATGGCTACACCTTC	16	.	TRBV9	TRBJ1-2	.
CSAGGLDGYTF	TGCAGTGCTGGGGGATTGGATGGCTACACCTTC	11	.	TRBV20-1	TRBJ1-2	.
CASSQTGSYEQYF	TGTGCCAGCTCACAGACAGGGTCCTACGAGCAGTACTTC	13	TRBD1	TRBV18	TRBJ2-7	.
CASTRGGSLYEQYF	TGTGCCAGCACGCGGGGGGGGTCCCTCTACGAGCAGTACTTC	14	TRBD2	TRBV6-6	TRBJ2-7	.
CASSFLGEGYTF	TGCGCCAGCAGCTTCCTCGGAGAAGGCTACACCTTC	12	.	TRBV5-1	TRBJ1-2	.
CASSTQGSNEKLFF	TGTGCCAGCAGTACTCAGGGAAGTAATGAAAAACTGTTTTTT	14	.	TRBV7-9	TRBJ1-4	.
CASSVDDGQPQHF	TGTGCCAGCAGTGTAGATGATGGTCAGCCCCAGCATTTT	13	.	TRBV2	TRBJ1-5	.
CASSGESNTGELFF	TGTGCCAGCTCCGGAGAATCGAACACCGGGGAGCTGTTTTTT	14	.	TRBV9	TRBJ2-2	.
CASNEGLGNIQYF	TGTGCCAGCAATGAGGGACTGGGGAACATTCAGTACTTC	13	.	TRBV2	TRBJ2-4	.
CASSVGWGSGYTF	TGTGCCAGCAGCGTAGGGTGGGGGTCGGGCTACACCTTC	13	.	TRBV9	TRBJ1-2	.
CASRDRGYRETQYF	TGTGCCAGCCGGGACAGGGGTTATAGGGAGACCCAGTACTTC	14	TRBD1	TRBV10-3	TRBJ2-5	.
CASSLDSNYGYTF	TGTGCCAGCAGCTTGGACTCTAACTATGGCTACACCTTC	13	.	TRBV5-4	TRBJ1-2	few
CASSPPGQGTDTQYF	TGTGCCAGCTCACCGCCGGGACAGGGCACAGATACGCAGTATTTT	15	TRBD1	TRBV18	TRBJ2-3	.
CASSLAPTGSTDTQYF	TGCGCCAGCAGCTTGGCGCCGACAGGCAGCACAGATACGCAGTATTTT	16	.	TRBV5-1	TRBJ2-3	.
CASSRKPGQQKGTEAFF	TGCGCCAGCAGCCGAAAACCGGGACAGCAAAAGGGCACTGAAGCTTTCTTT	17	TRBD1	TRBV5-1	TRBJ1-1	.
CAWNHGGDGQPQHF	TGTGCCTGGAACCATGGGGGTGACGGTCAGCCCCAGCATTTT	14	.	TRBV30	TRBJ1-5	.
CASSLAVSLLYEQYF	TGTGCCAGCAGCTTGGCGGTCAGTTTACTCTACGAGCAGTACTTC	15	.	TRBV5-5	TRBJ2-7	.
CASSTWTSGTNEQYF	TGTGCCAGCAGCACATGGACTAGCGGGACGAACGAGCAGTACTTC	15	TRBD2	TRBV5-4	TRBJ2-7	.
CASSRPGGNNEQFF	TGCGCCAGCTCGCGTCCTGGCGGGAACAATGAGCAGTTCTTC	14	.	TRBV4-1	TRBJ2-1	.
CASSPTGYNSPLHF	TGCGCCAGCAGCCCGACAGGGTACAATTCACCCCTCCACTTT	14	TRBD1	TRBV4-1	TRBJ1-6	.
CASSTSGSYNEQFF	TGTGCCAGCAGTACTAGCGGATCCTACAATGAGCAGTTCTTC	14	TRBD2	TRBV28	TRBJ2-1	.
CASSNLGRGGEQFF	TGTGCCAGCAGCAATCTCGGACGGGGAGGTGAGCAGTTCTTC	14	.	TRBV5-4	TRBJ2-1	once
CASSNRYRGLMEKLFF	TGTGCCAGTAGCAACAGATACAGGGGACTAATGGAAAAACTGTTTTTT	16	TRBD1	TRBV19	TRBJ1-4	.
CATSLSGANVLTF	TGTGCCACCTCACTATCTGGGGCCAACGTCCTGACTTTC	13	.	TRBV14	TRBJ2-6	.
CASRLQQGANTEAFF	TGTGCCAGCAGACTTCAACAGGGGGCAAACACTGAAGCTTTCTTT	15	TRBD1	TRBV2	TRBJ1-1	.
CASSAFNGQGAYNEQFF	TGTGCCAGCAGCGCTTTTAACGGACAGGGGGCCTACAATGAGCAGTTCTTC	17	TRBD1	TRBV9	TRBJ2-1	.
CASSLFGGTGGDGNTIYF	TGCGCCAGCAGCTTGTTTGGCGGGACAGGGGGCGACGGAAACACCATATATTTT	18	TRBD1	TRBV5-1	TRBJ1-3	.
CASSFVRGRIYEQYF	TGTGCCAGCAGTTTCGTAAGGGGGCGCATCTACGAGCAGTACTTC	15	TRBD1	TRBV28	TRBJ2-7	.
CASSPGSPRGGVGYTF	TGTGCCAGCAGCCCCGGTAGTCCCCGCGGCGGGGTTGGCTACACCTTC	16	.	TRBV5-4	TRBJ1-2	.
CASSFALRETQYF	TGTGCCAGCAGTTTTGCGTTACGGGAGACCCAGTACTTC	13	.	TRBV6-6	TRBJ2-5	.
CASSLVETGGAGQFF	TGCGCCAGCAGCTTGGTAGAGACAGGGGGGGCTGGACAGTTCTTC	15	TRBD1	TRBV5-1	TRBJ2-1	.
CASSPRTGMNTEAFF	TGTGCCAGCTCACCCCGGACAGGGATGAACACTGAAGCTTTCTTT	15	TRBD1	TRBV18	TRBJ1-1	few
CASSSRGQTNTGELFF	TGTGCCAGTAGTTCACGGGGACAGACGAACACCGGGGAGCTGTTTTTT	16	TRBD1	TRBV19	TRBJ2-2	once
CASSTRTGTGGELFF	TGTGCCAGCAGTACTAGGACAGGGACGGGCGGGGAGCTGTTTTTT	15	TRBD1	TRBV2	TRBJ2-2	.
CASSVAPAGYNEQFF	TGTGCCAGCAGCGTAGCCCCCGCTGGTTACAATGAGCAGTTCTTC	15	.	TRBV9	TRBJ2-1	.
CASSLKRGFREQYF	TGTGCCAGCAGCTTAAAGCGGGGGTTTAGAGAGCAGTACTTC	14	TRBD2	TRBV13	TRBJ2-7	.
CASSARTGGYNEQFF	TGTGCCAGCAGCGCCCGGACAGGGGGCTACAATGAGCAGTTCTTC	15	TRBD1	TRBV7-8	TRBJ2-1	once
CASSLGTSASSYNEQFF	TGCGCCAGCAGCTTGGGGACTAGCGCTAGCTCCTACAATGAGCAGTTCTTC	17	TRBD2	TRBV5-1	TRBJ2-1	.
CASSVGQSYGYTF	TGCGCCAGCAGCGTCGGACAATCCTATGGCTACACCTTC	13	.	TRBV5-1	TRBJ1-2	.
CASNPQVSGNTIYF	TGTGCCAGTAACCCCCAGGTCTCTGGAAACACCATATATTTT	14	.	TRBV19	TRBJ1-3	.
CASSLGVSGGDTQYF	TGTGCCAGCAGCTTAGGAGTGTCAGGGGGAGATACGCAGTATTTT	15	TRBD1	TRBV7-6	TRBJ2-3	.
CASSLGRQRGEQFF	TGTGCCAGCAGCCTCGGCCGACAGCGGGGTGAGCAGTTCTTC	14	TRBD2	TRBV5-4	TRBJ2-1	.
CASRTGVPNQPQHF	TGTGCCAGCAGGACAGGGGTCCCCAATCAGCCCCAGCATTTT	14	TRBD1	TRBV28	TRBJ1-5	.
CASSLVQGTINYEQYF	TGTGCCAGCAGCTTGGTACAGGGGACTATTAACTACGAGCAGTACTTC	16	.	TRBV5-4	TRBJ2-7	.
CASRQGDEKLFF	TGTGCCAGCAGGCAGGGGGATGAAAAACTGTTTTTT	12	TRBD1	TRBV6-6	TRBJ1-4	.
CASSETRLQGSTQYF	TGTGCCAGCAGTGAAACCCGACTGCAGGGCAGTACGCAGTATTTT	15	.	TRBV2	TRBJ2-3	.
CASSLGGQGRTGELFF	TGTGCCAGCAGCCTTGGGGGACAGGGACGAACCGGGGAGCTGTTTTTT	16	TRBD1	TRBV5-5	TRBJ2-2	.
CASSRDSGPYEQYF	TGTGCCAGCAGCCGGGACAGTGGGCCCTACGAGCAGTACTTC	14	TRBD1	TRBV6-5	TRBJ2-7	.
CASSQGPGLAATDTQYF	TGCGCCAGCAGCCAGGGACCGGGACTAGCGGCGACAGATACGCAGTATTTT	17	TRBD2	TRBV4-1	TRBJ2-3	.
CASSLAVGTLPYEQYF	TGCGCCAGCAGCTTGGCCGTCGGGACATTACCCTACGAGCAGTACTTC	16	.	TRBV5-1	TRBJ2-7	.
CASSPMRIDSNQPQHF	TGTGCCAGCTCACCGATGAGGATTGATAGCAATCAGCCCCAGCATTTT	16	.	TRBV18	TRBJ1-5	.